A single sample gave rise to the 10 T cell receptor beta chains below, sequenced in a study of cytomegalovirus exposure and HLA in healthy donors. The study ran its PCR with 60 Vbeta and 13 Jbeta primers. The table came from immunoSEQ multiplex PCR; TCRdb's copy has only in-frame clones and leaves some out. The repertoire holds more than 130,000 clones, with 60% to 85% as singletons. The sequenced material came from PBMCs. These receptors all stem from a male donor in good health and CMV-seronegative.

This chain links TRBV6-1 with TRBJ2-5; 8 bases agree with TRBD1. The CDR3 spans 16 residues. CDR1 is MNHNS and CDR2 is SASEGT in the germline V gene. Trimming took 3 bases from V and 4 from J; bases not matched to a gene: 10. The CDR3 bases are TGTGCCAGCAGTGACCCCGACAGGGGAAGGGCAGAGACCCAGTACTTC. Protein product: CASSDPDRGRAETQYF.

The chain recombines TRBV14 with TRBJ2-7, with D possibly being TRBD1 (6 bases). Trimming took off 8 bases at V and 5 bases at J, with 16 bases between the two ends. This CDR3 is 13 amino acids long. Germline lookup yields CDR1 SGHDN and CDR2 FVKESK. CDR3 loop: CASGVGAQDEQYF. The DNA of the CDR3 is TGTGCCAGCGGGGTGGGGGCGCAAGACGAGCAGTACTTC.

This chain uses TRBV4-2 with TRBJ2-4; possible D gene TRBD1, 6 bases. Trimming left V 2 bases short and J 5 bases short, with 10 bases between. CDR3 length equals 14 residues. Per the germline V gene, CDR1 is LGHNA and CDR2 is YNFKEQ. The CDR3 bases are TGTGCCAGCAGCCAACAGGGGCGGGAAAACATTCAGTACTTC. This gives the protein CASSQQGRENIQYF.

CDR3 nucleotide sequence: TGTGCCAGCTCGACGGGGGGGGCGGGGGAGACCCAGTACTTC. The encoded protein is CASSTGGAGETQYF. This chain joins TRBV9 and TRBJ2-5; TRBD2 matches 8 bases. J lost 5 bases, V lost 7 bases, and 10 bases had no gene match. Germline CDR1 is SGDLS and CDR2 is YYNGEE. The CDR3 has 14 residues.

CDR3 nucleotide sequence: TGCGCCAGCAGCCTGACTAGCGGCCCCTACGAGCAGTACTTC. This encodes CASSLTSGPYEQYF. The rearrangement uses TRBV5-1 and TRBJ2-7; TRBD2 agrees at 9 bases. The CDR3 length is 14 residues. V shed 4 bases, J shed 2 bases, and the junction held 4 bases outside the gene matches. Looked up from germline, CDR1 is SGHRS and CDR2 is YFSETQ. Filled out from reference TRBV5-1 and TRBJ2-7, the complete variable domain reads KAGVTQTPRYLIKTRGQQVTLSCSPISGHRSVSWYQQTPGQGLQFLFEYFSETQRNKGNFPGRFSGRQFSNSRSEMNVSTLELGDSALYLCASSLTSGPYEQYFGPGTRLTVT.

The rearrangement links TRBV6-5 to TRBJ2-7; a weak D match, TRBD2 (6 bases). Between the trimmed V and J ends, which lost 0 bases and 3 bases, there was a span of 15 bases. CDR3 length equals 16 residues. The germline V gene encodes CDR1 MNHEY and CDR2 SVGAGI. The CDR3 spells CASSYSKAGFHYEQYF. For the CDR3, the DNA is TGTGCCAGCAGTTACTCGAAGGCGGGGTTCCACTACGAGCAGTACTTC.

This clone was detected once. The rearrangement links TRBV4-2 to TRBJ2-7; D gene uncertain. Per the germline V gene, CDR1 is LGHNA and CDR2 is YNFKEQ. The CDR3 loop spans 14 amino acids. V lost 0 bases, J lost 2 bases, and 8 bases lay in between. The CDR3: CASSQDQVAYEQYF. In DNA form, the CDR3 reads TGTGCCAGCAGCCAAGATCAGGTAGCCTACGAGCAGTACTTC.

In its sample, this clone was seen a few times. The chain has TRBV6-1 and TRBJ2-3; TRBD2 agrees at 11 bases. The CDR3 runs to 18 residues. The V gene's germline CDR1 is MNHNS and CDR2 SASEGT. The V segment lost 3 bases and the J segment 3 bases; nucleotides outside the gene matches: 11. CDR3 in amino acids: CASSEGASGGKVTDTQYF. As DNA, the CDR3 is TGTGCCAGCAGTGAGGGGGCTAGCGGGGGGAAAGTAACAGATACGCAGTATTTT.

This clone is a singleton in its sample. The V call is TRBV6-5, the J call TRBJ2-5; 8 nucleotides match TRBD1. The J call is uncertain, as TRBJ2-7 better fits the DNA end. The CDR3 is 13 residues long. The V gene's germline CDR1 is MNHEY and CDR2 SVGAGI. The DNA for the CDR3 is TGTGCCAGCAGCGCAGGGACAGGCTACGAGCAGTACTTC. This gives the protein CASSAGTGYEQYF.

This clone was counted a few times. The gene calls are TRBV10-3 and TRBJ2-3, with 8 bases lining up with TRBD2. Germline CDR1 is ENHRY and CDR2 is SYGVKD. V trimming: 3 bases; J trimming: 3 bases; junction bases outside the gene matches: 2. The CDR3 runs 14 residues. The CDR3 loop is CAISDTSGTDTQYF. The CDR3 DNA follows: TGTGCCATCAGTGATACTAGCGGTACAGATACGCAGTATTTT.